This TCR beta chain was documented in a study of cytomegalovirus exposure and HLA in healthy donors. Study-level results: Among the sequence variants, a highly shared cluster was likely an artifact of sequencing.

In germline, CDR1 is SNHLY, CDR2 FYNNEI. The V and J ends lost 3 bases and 0 bases respectively, with 5 bases between them. This CDR3 spans 13 amino acids. In the PCR, 60 Vbeta and 13 Jbeta primers were used. The table came from immunoSEQ multiplex PCR; TCRdb's copy has only in-frame clones and leaves some out. The table records under 200,000 clones, 81% of them present only once. Worth noting for this clone: Its specificity is not known.

Sequenced sample: PBMCs. The clonotype originates from a man aged 45 to 65 in good health and CMV-seropositive. The V gene is TRBV2, the J gene TRBJ2-5; D unclear. Here the CDR3 reads CASSDPYQETQYF. DNA of the CDR3: TGTGCCAGCAGTGACCCGTACCAAGAGACCCAGTACTTC.